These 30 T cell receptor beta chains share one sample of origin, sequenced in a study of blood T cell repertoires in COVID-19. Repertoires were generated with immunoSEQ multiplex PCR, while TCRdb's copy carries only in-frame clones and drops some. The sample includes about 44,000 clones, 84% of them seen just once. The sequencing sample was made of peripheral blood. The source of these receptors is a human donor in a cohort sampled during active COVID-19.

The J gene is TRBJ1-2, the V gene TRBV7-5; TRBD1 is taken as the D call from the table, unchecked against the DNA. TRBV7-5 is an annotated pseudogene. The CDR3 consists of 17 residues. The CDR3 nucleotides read TGTGCCAGAAGCTTAATTTTCGGGACAGGGGGCGCGGGGGGCTACACCTTC. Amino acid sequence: CARSLIFGTGGAGGYTF.

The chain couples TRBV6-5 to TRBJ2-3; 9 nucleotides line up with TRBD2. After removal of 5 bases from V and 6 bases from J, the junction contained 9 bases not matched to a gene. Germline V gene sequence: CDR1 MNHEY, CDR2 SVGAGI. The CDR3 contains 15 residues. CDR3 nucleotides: TGTGCCAGCAGTCTAGCGGGGACTCCCGCGGATACGCAGTATTTT. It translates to CASSLAGTPADTQYF.

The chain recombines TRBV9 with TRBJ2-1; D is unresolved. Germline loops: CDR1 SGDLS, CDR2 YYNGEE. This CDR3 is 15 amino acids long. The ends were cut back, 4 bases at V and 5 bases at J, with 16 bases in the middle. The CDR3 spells CASSPWSITNNEQFF. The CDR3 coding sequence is TGTGCCAGCAGCCCCTGGTCCATCACAAACAATGAGCAGTTCTTC.

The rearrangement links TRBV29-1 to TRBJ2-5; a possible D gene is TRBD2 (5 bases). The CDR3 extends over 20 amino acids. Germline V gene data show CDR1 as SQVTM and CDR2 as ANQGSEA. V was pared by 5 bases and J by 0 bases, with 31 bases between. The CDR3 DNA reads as TGCAGCGTTAACAATCTGCTCTCGGAGGCCTTAGGATTATACCAAGAGACCCAGTACTTC. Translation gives CSVNNLLSEALGLYQETQYF.

CDR3 nucleotides: TGCGCCAGCAGCTTGGAGCCACAGGGGAATAGCAATCAGCCCCAGCATTTT. Its translation: CASSLEPQGNSNQPQHF. The rearrangement joins TRBV5-1 to TRBJ1-5; 7 bases fit TRBD1. CDR3 length: 17 residues. The germline CDR1 and CDR2 sequences are SGHRS and YFSETQ. J gave up 0 bases and V 0 bases, and 6 bases lay outside the gene matches.

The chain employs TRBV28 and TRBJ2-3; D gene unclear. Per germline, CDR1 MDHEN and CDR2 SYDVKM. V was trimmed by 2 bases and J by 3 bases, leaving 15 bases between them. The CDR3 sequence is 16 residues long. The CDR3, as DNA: TGTGCCAGCAGTTTAGAGGCAGCGCCGAGGACAGATACGCAGTATTTT. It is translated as CASSLEAAPRTDTQYF. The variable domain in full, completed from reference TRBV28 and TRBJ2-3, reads DVKVTQSSRYLVKRTGEKVFLECVQDMDHENMFWYRQDPGLGLRLIYFSYDVKMKEKGDIPEGYSVSREKKERFSLILESASTNQTSMYLCASSLEAAPRTDTQYFGPGTRLTVL.

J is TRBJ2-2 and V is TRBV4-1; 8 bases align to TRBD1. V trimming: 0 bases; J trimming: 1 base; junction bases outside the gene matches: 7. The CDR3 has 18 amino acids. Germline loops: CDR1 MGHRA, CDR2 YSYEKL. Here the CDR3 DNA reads TGCGCCAGCAGCCAAGAAACAGGGGGAAAGGAGAACACCGGGGAGCTGTTTTTT. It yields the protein CASSQETGGKENTGELFF.

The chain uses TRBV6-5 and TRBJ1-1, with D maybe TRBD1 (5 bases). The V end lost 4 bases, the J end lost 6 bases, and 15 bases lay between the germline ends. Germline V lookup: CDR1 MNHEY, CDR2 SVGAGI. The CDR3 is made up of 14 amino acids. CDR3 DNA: TGTGCCAGCAGTTCGGAGGGACGTTTAGCTGAAGCTTTCTTT. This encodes CASSSEGRLAEAFF.

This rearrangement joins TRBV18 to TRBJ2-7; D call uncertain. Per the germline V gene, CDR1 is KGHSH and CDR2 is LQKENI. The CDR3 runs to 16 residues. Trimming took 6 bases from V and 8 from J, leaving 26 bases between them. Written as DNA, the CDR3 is TGTGCCAGCTCCGTCCGTTTGGCGGCCGGAAACGAGAAGCAGTACGTC. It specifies CASSVRLAAGNEKQYV.

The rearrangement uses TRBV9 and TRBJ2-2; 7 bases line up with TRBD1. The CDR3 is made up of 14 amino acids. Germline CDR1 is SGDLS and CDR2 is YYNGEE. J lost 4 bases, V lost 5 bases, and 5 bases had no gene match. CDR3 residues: CASRMGQSTGELFF. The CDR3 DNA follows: TGTGCCAGCAGAATGGGACAGTCCACCGGGGAGCTGTTTTTT.

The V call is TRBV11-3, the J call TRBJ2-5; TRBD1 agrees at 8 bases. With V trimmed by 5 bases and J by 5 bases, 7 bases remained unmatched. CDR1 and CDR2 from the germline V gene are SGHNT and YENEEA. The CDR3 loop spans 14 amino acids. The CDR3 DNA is TGTGCCAGCAGCCAAAGCAGGGGGCAGGAGACCCAGTACTTC. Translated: CASSQSRGQETQYF.

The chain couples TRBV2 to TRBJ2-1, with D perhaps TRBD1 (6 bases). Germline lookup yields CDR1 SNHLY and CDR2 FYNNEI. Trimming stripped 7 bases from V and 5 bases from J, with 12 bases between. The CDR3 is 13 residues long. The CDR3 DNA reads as TGTGCCAGCAAATCGACAGGAAACAATGAGCAGTTCTTC. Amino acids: CASKSTGNNEQFF.

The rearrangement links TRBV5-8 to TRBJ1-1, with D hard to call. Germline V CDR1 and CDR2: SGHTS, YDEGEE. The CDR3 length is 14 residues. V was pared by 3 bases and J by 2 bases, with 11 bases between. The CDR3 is CASSWGEPNTEAFF. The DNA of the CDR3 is TGTGCCAGCAGCTGGGGAGAGCCAAACACTGAAGCTTTCTTT.

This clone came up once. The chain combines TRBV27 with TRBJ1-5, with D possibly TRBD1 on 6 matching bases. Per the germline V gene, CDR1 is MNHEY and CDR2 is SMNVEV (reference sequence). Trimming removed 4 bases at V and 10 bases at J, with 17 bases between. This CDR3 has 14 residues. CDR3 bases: TGTGCCAGCAGTTCAGGGACAACAATCAGCCCCCAGCATTTT. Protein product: CASSSGTTISPQHF.

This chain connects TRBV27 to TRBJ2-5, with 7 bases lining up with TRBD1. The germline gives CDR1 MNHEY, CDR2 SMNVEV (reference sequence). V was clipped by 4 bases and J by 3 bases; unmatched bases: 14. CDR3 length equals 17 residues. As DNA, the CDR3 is TGTGCCAGCAGTTCTCTCACAGGGGTTAGTGGGGAAGAGACCCAGTACTTC. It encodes CASSSLTGVSGEETQYF.

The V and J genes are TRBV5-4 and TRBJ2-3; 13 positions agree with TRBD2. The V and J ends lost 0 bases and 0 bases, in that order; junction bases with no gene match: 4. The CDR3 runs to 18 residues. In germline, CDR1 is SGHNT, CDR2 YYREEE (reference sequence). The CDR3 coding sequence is TGTGCCAGCAGCTTGGTACTAGCGGGGGGGCCTAGCACAGATACGCAGTATTTT. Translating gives CASSLVLAGGPSTDTQYF.

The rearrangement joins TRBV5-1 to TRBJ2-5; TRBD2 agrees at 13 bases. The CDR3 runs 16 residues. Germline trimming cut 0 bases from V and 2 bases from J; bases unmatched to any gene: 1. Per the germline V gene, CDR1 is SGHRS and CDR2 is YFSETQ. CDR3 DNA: TGCGCCAGCAGCTTGGGACTAGCGGGGGGACAAGAGACCCAGTACTTC. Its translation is CASSLGLAGGQETQYF.

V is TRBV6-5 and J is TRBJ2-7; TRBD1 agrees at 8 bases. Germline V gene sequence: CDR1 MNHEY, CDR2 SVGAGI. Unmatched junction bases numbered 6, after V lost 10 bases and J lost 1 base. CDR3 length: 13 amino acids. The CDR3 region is CATRTGNSYEQYF. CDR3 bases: TGTGCCACCCGGACAGGGAATTCCTACGAGCAGTACTTC.

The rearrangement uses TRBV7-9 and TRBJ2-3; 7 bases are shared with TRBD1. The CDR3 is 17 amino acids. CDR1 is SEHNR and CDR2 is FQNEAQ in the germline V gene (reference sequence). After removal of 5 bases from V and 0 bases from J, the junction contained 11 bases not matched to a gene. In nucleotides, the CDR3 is TGTGCCAGCAGCCCTGGGACCGGGACAGCTAGCACAGATACGCAGTATTTT. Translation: CASSPGTGTASTDTQYF.

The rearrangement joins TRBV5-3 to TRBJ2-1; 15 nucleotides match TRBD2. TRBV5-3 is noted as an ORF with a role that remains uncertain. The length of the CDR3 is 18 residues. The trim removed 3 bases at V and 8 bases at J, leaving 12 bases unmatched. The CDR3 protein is CARSSLGLAGGQPHEQFF. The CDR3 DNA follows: TGTGCCAGAAGCTCGCTGGGACTAGCGGGGGGACAACCACATGAGCAGTTCTTC.

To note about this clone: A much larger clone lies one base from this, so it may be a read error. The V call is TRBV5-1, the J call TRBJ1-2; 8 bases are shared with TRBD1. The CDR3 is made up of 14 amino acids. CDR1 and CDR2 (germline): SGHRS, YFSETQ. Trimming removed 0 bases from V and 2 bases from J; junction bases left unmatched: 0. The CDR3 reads CASSLGQGNYGYTF. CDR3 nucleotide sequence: TGCGCCAGCAGCTTGGGACAGGGGAACTATGGCTACACCTTC.

As DNA, the CDR3 is TGCGCCAGCAGCTACGGACAGGAGTCCTCCTACGAGCAGTACTTC. Residues: CASSYGQESSYEQYF. V and J are TRBV5-1 and TRBJ2-7, with TRBD1 matching 7 bases. J gave up 0 bases and V 3 bases, and 6 bases lay outside the gene matches. The germline V gene has CDR1 SGHRS and CDR2 YFSETQ. The CDR3 spans 15 residues.

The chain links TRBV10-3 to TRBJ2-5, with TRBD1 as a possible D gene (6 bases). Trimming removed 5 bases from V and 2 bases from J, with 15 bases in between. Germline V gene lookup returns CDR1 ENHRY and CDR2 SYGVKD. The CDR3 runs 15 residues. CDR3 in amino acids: CAISRQFGTQETQYF. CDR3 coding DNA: TGTGCCATCAGTCGTCAATTCGGGACACAAGAGACCCAGTACTTC.

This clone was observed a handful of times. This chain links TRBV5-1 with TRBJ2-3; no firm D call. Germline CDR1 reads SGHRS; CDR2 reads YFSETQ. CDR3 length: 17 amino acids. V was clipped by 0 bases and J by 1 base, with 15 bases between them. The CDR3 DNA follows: TGCGCCAGCAGCTTGGCCAGGTCAGTCTTTGGCACAGATACGCAGTATTTT. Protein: CASSLARSVFGTDTQYF.

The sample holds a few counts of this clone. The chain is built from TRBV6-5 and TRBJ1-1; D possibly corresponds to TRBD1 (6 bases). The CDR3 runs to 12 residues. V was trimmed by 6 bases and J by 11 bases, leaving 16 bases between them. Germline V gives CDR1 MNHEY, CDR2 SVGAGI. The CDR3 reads CASSQQGRRAFF. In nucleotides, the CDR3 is TGTGCCAGCAGCCAACAGGGCCGACGGGCTTTCTTT.

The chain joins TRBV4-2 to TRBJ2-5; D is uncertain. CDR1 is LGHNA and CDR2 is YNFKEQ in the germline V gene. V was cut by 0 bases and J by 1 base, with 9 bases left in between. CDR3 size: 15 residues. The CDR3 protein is CASSQDEDLQETQYF. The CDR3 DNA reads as TGTGCCAGCAGCCAAGATGAGGATCTCCAAGAGACCCAGTACTTC.

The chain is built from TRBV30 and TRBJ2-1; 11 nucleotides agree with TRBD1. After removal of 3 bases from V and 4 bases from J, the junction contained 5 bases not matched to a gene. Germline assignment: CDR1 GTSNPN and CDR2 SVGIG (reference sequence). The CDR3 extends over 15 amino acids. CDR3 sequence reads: CAWRMDRGQYNEQFF. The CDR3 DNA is TGTGCCTGGAGGATGGACAGGGGGCAATACAATGAGCAGTTCTTC.

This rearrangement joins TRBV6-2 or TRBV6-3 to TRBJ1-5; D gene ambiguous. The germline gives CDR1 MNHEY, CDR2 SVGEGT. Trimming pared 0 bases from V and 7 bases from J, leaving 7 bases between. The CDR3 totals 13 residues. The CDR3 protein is CASSYSTVQPQHF. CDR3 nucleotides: TGTGCCAGCAGTTACTCGACTGTCCAGCCCCAGCATTTT.

CDR3 bases: TGTGCCAGCTCACCAGGAGTCTACGAGCAGTACTTC. This gives the protein CASSPGVYEQYF. The rearrangement joins TRBV18 to TRBJ2-7; no clear D. From germline, CDR1 is KGHSH and CDR2 LQKENI. Trimming removed 2 bases from V and 3 bases from J, with 5 bases in between. The CDR3 has 12 amino acids.

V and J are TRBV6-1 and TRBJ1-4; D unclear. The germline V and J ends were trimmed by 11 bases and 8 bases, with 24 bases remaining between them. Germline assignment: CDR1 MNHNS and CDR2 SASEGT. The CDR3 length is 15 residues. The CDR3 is CAASPLNGRGEKLFF. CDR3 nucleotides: TGTGCCGCCAGCCCCCTAAACGGTCGAGGAGAAAAACTGTTTTTT.